Each of the 24 T cell receptor beta chains below was sequenced from the same sample in a study of blood T cell repertoires in COVID-19. Produced via immunoSEQ multiplex PCR; TCRdb's table is partial and in-frame only. Here the sample spans 300,000 or so clones, about 82% being singletons. Sequencing was done on a sample of peripheral blood. These receptors all come from a woman in her forties or fifties with active or convalescent COVID-19.

The chain joins TRBV7-9 to TRBJ1-2; tentative D call: TRBD1 (5 bases). Trimming took 2 bases from V and 2 from J, leaving 9 bases between them. The germline gives CDR1 SEHNR, CDR2 FQNEAQ (reference sequence). The CDR3 sequence is 14 residues long. Here the CDR3 reads CASSLIAGNYGYTF. CDR3 nucleotides: TGTGCCAGCAGCTTAATCGCAGGGAACTATGGCTACACCTTC.

The chain couples TRBV19 to TRBJ1-2; no clear D gene. This CDR3 has 13 amino acids. Trimming removed 1 base from V and 4 bases from J, with 7 bases in between. Germline lookup yields CDR1 LNHDA and CDR2 SQIVND (reference sequence). CDR3 region: CASSIGQSYGYTF. DNA of the CDR3: TGTGCCAGTAGTATAGGGCAGTCCTATGGCTACACCTTC.

The chain links TRBV5-5 to TRBJ1-2, with a weak D call TRBD1 (5 bases). Germline assignment: CDR1 SGHKS and CDR2 YYEKEE (reference sequence). The CDR3 is made up of 14 amino acids. V lost 4 bases and J lost 4, with 14 bases in between. CDR3 sequence: CASSRAGDAYGYTF. CDR3 coding DNA: TGTGCCAGCAGCCGGGCGGGGGATGCCTATGGCTACACCTTC.

This clone was observed a handful of times. The J gene is TRBJ1-1, the V gene TRBV10-2, with D perhaps matching TRBD1 (5 bases). Trimming pared 4 bases from V and 5 bases from J, leaving 11 bases between. This CDR3 has 13 amino acids. Germline V gives CDR1 WSHSY, CDR2 SAAADI. Written as DNA, the CDR3 is TGCGCCAGCAGTGGACAGAAGGGAACTGAAGCTTTCTTT. It codes for CASSGQKGTEAFF.

Concerning this clone itself: Other DNA sequences in this specimen translate into the identical CDR3. The rearrangement joins TRBV5-4 to TRBJ2-2, with TRBD2 identical over 11 bases. V trimming: 4 bases; J trimming: 5 bases; junction bases outside the gene matches: 1. The CDR3 extends over 14 amino acids. Germline loops: CDR1 SGHNT, CDR2 YYREEE (reference sequence). The CDR3 nucleotides read TGTGCCAGCAGCAGACTAGCGGGGACCGGGGAGCTGTTTTTT. Amino acid sequence: CASSRLAGTGELFF. The full variable domain, with the rest looked up from reference TRBV5-4 and TRBJ2-2, is ETGVTQSPTHLIKTRGQQVTLRCSSQSGHNTVSWYQQALGQGPQFIFQYYREEENGRGNFPPRFSGLQFPNYSSELNVNALELDDSALYLCASSRLAGTGELFFGEGSRLTVL.

V usage is TRBV2 and J usage is TRBJ2-7; D remains unclear. The CDR3 runs to 11 residues. Per germline, CDR1 SNHLY and CDR2 FYNNEI. V dropped 2 bases and J dropped 7 bases, with 6 bases sitting between them. The CDR3 DNA reads TGTGCCAGCAGTGAATTCCAGGAGCAGTACTTC. Residues: CASSEFQEQYF.

This clone was recorded a few times. This rearrangement joins TRBV28 to TRBJ1-2; 8 bases map to TRBD1. Germline assignment: CDR1 MDHEN and CDR2 SYDVKM. This CDR3 is built from 14 residues. V shed 5 bases, J shed 3 bases, and the junction held 5 bases outside the gene matches. DNA of the CDR3: TGTGCCAGCAGTCCCGGGGACAGGTACTATGGCTACACCTTC. The encoded protein is CASSPGDRYYGYTF.

This rearrangement joins TRBV19 to TRBJ2-2; D perhaps matches TRBD2 (6 bases). This CDR3 is 11 amino acids long. Deletions cut 10 bases from V and 6 bases from J, with 9 bases between. Germline V gene sequence: CDR1 LNHDA, CDR2 SQIVND (reference sequence). The CDR3 sequence: CATSSAGELFF. CDR3 in DNA: TGTGCCACCTCTAGCGCCGGGGAGCTGTTTTTT.

The J gene is TRBJ1-2, the V gene TRBV12-5; the match to TRBD1 covers 10 bases. Germline V gene sequence: CDR1 LGHNT, CDR2 FRNRAP. Trimming took 4 bases from V and 7 from J; bases not matched to a gene: 6. This CDR3 is 14 amino acids long. This CDR3 is CASGSGTGVGGYTF. CDR3 coding DNA: TGTGCTAGTGGTTCGGGGACAGGGGTGGGTGGCTACACCTTC.

The chain has TRBV18 and TRBJ2-5, with D possibly TRBD2 on 6 matching bases. The length of the CDR3 is 14 residues. V lost 3 bases to trimming and J lost 5 bases, with 13 bases between them. Germline V CDR1 and CDR2: KGHSH, LQKENI. The CDR3 here is CASSPPTRVETQYF. In DNA form, the CDR3 reads TGTGCCAGCTCACCGCCGACTAGAGTGGAGACCCAGTACTTC.

J is TRBJ1-2 and V is TRBV27, with D possibly being TRBD1 (6 bases). V gave up 5 bases and J gave up 5 bases, with 24 bases separating them. Germline CDR1 MNHEY, CDR2 SMNVEV (reference sequence). The CDR3 spans 17 residues. The CDR3 region has the DNA TGTGCCAGCAGTCAAATGACGGGACAAGGGGTACGATATGGCTACACCTTC. This gives the protein CASSQMTGQGVRYGYTF.

Many counts were recorded for this clone. The rearrangement joins TRBV7-2 to TRBJ2-3; D unresolved. V was shortened by 11 bases and J by 1 base, with 13 bases between the two germline ends. The CDR3 has 13 amino acids. Germline-derived CDR1 and CDR2 are SGHTA and FQGNSA. DNA of the CDR3: TGTGCCCGCCGCGGAGTGGGCACAGATACGCAGTATTTT. Translating gives CARRGVGTDTQYF.

The V gene is TRBV2, the J gene TRBJ2-5; D is unresolved. Per germline, CDR1 SNHLY and CDR2 FYNNEI. The CDR3 runs to 14 residues. V was clipped by 4 bases and J by 1 base, with 10 bases between them. CDR3 sequence reads: CASSGAWSQETQYF. The CDR3 nucleotides are TGTGCCAGCAGTGGTGCGTGGTCCCAAGAGACCCAGTACTTC.

V gene TRBV7-2 combines with J gene TRBJ2-4, with TRBD1 as a possible D gene (5 bases). V lost 1 base and J 4 bases, leaving 11 bases between the germline ends. Germline V gene lookup returns CDR1 SGHTA and CDR2 FQGNSA. The CDR3 runs 15 residues. This CDR3 reads CASSLDPGIKNIQYF. The CDR3 region has the DNA TGTGCCAGCAGCTTAGATCCAGGGATAAAAAACATTCAGTACTTC.

This clone was recorded a few times. The CDR3 region has the DNA TGTGCCAGCCGGGACAGGCTCAATTCACCCCTCCACTTT. Translated, it gives CASRDRLNSPLHF. The V call is TRBV19, the J call TRBJ1-6, with TRBD1 identical over 8 bases. Per germline, CDR1 LNHDA and CDR2 SQIVND (reference sequence). With 9 bases clipped from V and 7 bases from J, the junction kept 5 bases outside the gene matches. The CDR3 covers 13 residues.

CDR3 coding DNA: TGTGCCAGCACAAGCCAGGGGGGCACTGAAGCTTTCTTT. Protein sequence: CASTSQGGTEAFF. V and J are TRBV7-9 and TRBJ1-1, with TRBD1 identical over 7 bases. Trimming took 7 bases from V and 4 from J; bases not matched to a gene: 6. This CDR3 comprises 13 residues. In germline, CDR1 is SEHNR, CDR2 FQNEAQ (reference sequence).

V usage is TRBV2 and J usage is TRBJ1-4; 9 positions match TRBD1. V gave up 1 base and J gave up 8 bases; unmatched junction bases: 5. The CDR3 loop spans 15 amino acids. CDR1 and CDR2 (germline): SNHLY, FYNNEI. Written as DNA, the CDR3 is TGTGCCAGCAGTGAAGAGGGACAGGGCAAGGAAAAACTGTTTTTT. Its protein is CASSEEGQGKEKLFF.

This clone came up a few times. This chain joins TRBV19 and TRBJ1-3; perhaps TRBD1 as D (5 bases). CDR3 length: 14 residues. CDR1 is LNHDA, CDR2 SQIVND, per germline (reference sequence). Trimming shortened V by 10 bases and J by 0 bases, and 13 bases separated the two germline ends. The CDR3 protein is CATGGALSGNTIYF. The CDR3 DNA follows: TGTGCCACAGGAGGGGCTCTCTCTGGAAACACCATATATTTT. The full variable domain, its missing parts supplied by reference TRBV19 and TRBJ1-3, is DGGITQSPKYLFRKEGQNVTLSCEQNLNHDAMYWYRQDPGQGLRLIYYSQIVNDFQKGDIAEGYSVSREKKESFPLTVTSAQKNPTAFYLCATGGALSGNTIYFGEGSWLTVV.

CDR3 nucleotides: TGTGCCAGCAGCACAGGACAGGGGAACGGCTACACCTTC. It encodes CASSTGQGNGYTF. This chain uses TRBV13 with TRBJ1-2, with TRBD1 matching 9 bases. Per the germline V gene, CDR1 is PRHDT and CDR2 is FYEKMQ (reference sequence). V was pared by 5 bases and J by 8 bases, with 6 bases of the junction left unmatched. The CDR3 has 13 amino acids.

The genes are TRBV27 and TRBJ2-1; 8 bases are a match to TRBD2. CDR1 and CDR2 from the germline V gene are MNHEY and SMNVEV (reference sequence). J was trimmed by 2 bases and V by 6 bases; bases with no gene match: 9. The CDR3 runs to 16 residues. CDR3 in DNA: TGTGCCAGCAGGGGGGCTAGCGGGTCGACCTACAATGAGCAGTTCTTC. Encoded protein: CASRGASGSTYNEQFF.

The chain is built from TRBV19 and TRBJ1-4, with D possibly being TRBD1 (6 bases). Germline V gene lookup returns CDR1 LNHDA and CDR2 SQIVND (reference sequence). There are 14 residues in the CDR3. V was cut by 10 bases and J by 2 bases, with 14 bases left in between. The CDR3 loop is CAIGTGITNEKLFF. CDR3 sequence (DNA): TGTGCCATCGGAACAGGGATCACTAATGAAAAACTGTTTTTT.

The chain links TRBV7-8 to TRBJ2-1, with a weak D call TRBD2 (6 bases). This CDR3 is built from 16 residues. V was trimmed by 8 bases and J by 0 bases, leaving 17 bases between them. Germline V gene sequence: CDR1 SGHVS, CDR2 FQNEAQ. CDR3 sequence (DNA): TGTGCCAGCTCCACATTAGCGGCCGACTCCTACAATGAGCAGTTCTTC. Protein: CASSTLAADSYNEQFF.

The chain carries TRBV6-1 and TRBJ1-5; possibly TRBD1 for D (5 bases). V was clipped by 1 base and J by 0 bases, with 16 bases between them. CDR3 length: 18 amino acids. Germline V gene sequence: CDR1 MNHNS, CDR2 SASEGT. The CDR3 DNA reads as TGTGCCAGCAGTGAAGGATCTAAAGGGGTCTATAGCAATCAGCCCCAGCATTTT. Protein sequence: CASSEGSKGVYSNQPQHF.

The gene calls are TRBV7-2 and TRBJ1-1; TRBD1 might be the D (5 bases). The V gene's germline CDR1 is SGHTA and CDR2 FQGNSA. The CDR3 is made up of 19 amino acids. The ends were cut back, 0 bases at V and 6 bases at J, with 26 bases in the middle. DNA for the CDR3: TGTGCCAGCAGCTTAGCGTCCCAGGGAATCCTCCGTTTGAGAGCTGAAGCTTTCTTT. Amino acids: CASSLASQGILRLRAEAFF. Full variable domain (missing parts from reference TRBV7-2 and TRBJ1-1): GAGVSQSPSNKVTEKGKDVELRCDPISGHTALYWYRQSLGQGLEFLIYFQGNSAPDKSGLPSDRFSAERTGGSVSTLTIQRTQQEDSAVYLCASSLASQGILRLRAEAFFGQGTRLTVV.